These T cell receptor beta chains were read from a single sample in a study of T cells in Graves' hyperthyroidism and ophthalmopathy. Using its own MiXCR run on the multiplex PCR reads, TCRdb lists one record per CDR3 protein. Here the sample spans approximately 400,000 distinct CDR3 sequences, around 20% being singletons. Sequences were obtained from blood. Source of these receptors: a man between 18 and 35 years old with Graves' ophthalmopathy. The CDR3 runs from the conserved cysteine through the conserved F or W. D genes are given only for firm matches. The size field is filled for only some rows; it gives once, few, many or a size class.

TRBJ1-5,TRBV7-9,many,NA,TGTGCCAGCAGCCCCCGTGGGTCCAATCAGCCCCAGCATTTT,CASSPRGSNQPQHF
TRBJ2-3,TRBV9,NA,TRBD2,TGTGCCAGCAGCTTCAGTCTAGCGGGGGGTAGCACAGATACGCAGTATTTT,CASSFSLAGGSTDTQYF
TRBJ1-2,TRBV11-1,many,NA,TGTGCCAGCAGCCTGACAGAGAAGTATGGCTACACCTTC,CASSLTEKYGYTF
TRBJ2-7,TRBV18,many,TRBD1,TGTGCCAGCTCACCGGGGACAGGGGGCCTCGAGCAGTACTTC,CASSPGTGGLEQYF
TRBJ1-5,TRBV27,many,TRBD1,TGTGCCAGCAGTTTATTGCCCAGGGGGCCCGAGTCTAGCAATCAGCCCCAGCATTTT,CASSLLPRGPESSNQPQHF
TRBJ2-5,TRBV6-1,many,NA,TGTGCCAGCAGAGGACAGAAGGACCAACAGACCCAGTACTTC,CASRGQKDQQTQYF
TRBJ1-1,TRBV20-1,many,NA,TGCAGTGCTAGAGAGACCGGGACCCACGCTGCTTTCTTT,CSARETGTHAAFF
TRBJ2-2,TRBV2,NA,TRBD1,TGTGCCAGCAGACCAGGGGGTTGGGGCGGGGAGCTGTTTTTT,CASRPGGWGGELFF
TRBJ2-1,TRBV6-1,many,NA,TGTGCCAGCACGGAGTCAGGGGACGTCAATGAGCAGTTCTTC,CASTESGDVNEQFF
TRBJ1-2,TRBV5-1,NA,TRBD1,TGCGCCAGCAGCCCGACAGGGGACTATGGCTACACCTTC,CASSPTGDYGYTF
TRBJ1-1,TRBV7-6,NA,NA,TGTGCCAGCAGCACCAGTCCAGGCGAGAGAGCTTTCTTT,CASSTSPGERAFF
TRBJ2-3,TRBV12-3/TRBV12-4,many,NA,TGTGCCAGCAGTCTACATGGGACAGATACGCAGTATTTT,CASSLHGTDTQYF
TRBJ1-1,TRBV29-1,many,NA,TGCAGCGTCCCGGGATGGGGGACTGAAGCTTTCTTT,CSVPGWGTEAFF
TRBJ1-5,TRBV13,many,NA,TGTGCCAGCAGGGCCCCTCCCAATCAGCCCCAGCATTTT,CASRAPPNQPQHF
TRBJ1-1,TRBV6-1,few,NA,TGTGCCAGCTGCGAGGGGCCTACTGAAGCTTTCTTT,CASCEGPTEAFF
TRBJ1-2,TRBV6-1,NA,TRBD1,TGTGCCAGCAGCTCTACAGGGGGCGGTGGCTACACCTTC,CASSSTGGGGYTF
TRBJ1-5,TRBV11-2,NA,NA,TGTGCCAGCAGGAGAAACAGGGCCGGCAATCAGCCCCAGCATTTT,CASRRNRAGNQPQHF
TRBJ1-2,TRBV5-4,few,TRBD1,TGTGCCAGCAGCTTAAGCCGGGACAGGGCTAACTATGGCTACACCTTC,CASSLSRDRANYGYTF
TRBJ2-7,TRBV5-4,few,NA,TGTGCCAGCAGCGCCATCTCGGGGGAGCAGTACTTC,CASSAISGEQYF
TRBJ2-3,TRBV5-1,many,TRBD1,TGCGCCAGCACCGGACAGGGGCACACGGATACGCAGTATTTT,CASTGQGHTDTQYF
TRBJ1-2,TRBV6-5,few,NA,TGTGCCAGCAGTTACTCGAAAGGGGTCGGCGGCTACACCTTC,CASSYSKGVGGYTF
TRBJ1-5,TRBV6-1,many,NA,TGTGCCACCGGGGGGGGGACGCCCTATCAGCCCCAGCATTTT,CATGGGTPYQPQHF
TRBJ1-5,TRBV12-3/TRBV12-4,NA,NA,TGTGCCAGCAGCTTCACCAATCCCGGGAGCAATCAGCCCCAGCATTTT,CASSFTNPGSNQPQHF
TRBJ2-5,TRBV11-2,NA,TRBD2,TGTGCCAGCAGCCCTAACCTAGCGGGGGGGCCAGGGGAGACCCAGTACTTC,CASSPNLAGGPGETQYF